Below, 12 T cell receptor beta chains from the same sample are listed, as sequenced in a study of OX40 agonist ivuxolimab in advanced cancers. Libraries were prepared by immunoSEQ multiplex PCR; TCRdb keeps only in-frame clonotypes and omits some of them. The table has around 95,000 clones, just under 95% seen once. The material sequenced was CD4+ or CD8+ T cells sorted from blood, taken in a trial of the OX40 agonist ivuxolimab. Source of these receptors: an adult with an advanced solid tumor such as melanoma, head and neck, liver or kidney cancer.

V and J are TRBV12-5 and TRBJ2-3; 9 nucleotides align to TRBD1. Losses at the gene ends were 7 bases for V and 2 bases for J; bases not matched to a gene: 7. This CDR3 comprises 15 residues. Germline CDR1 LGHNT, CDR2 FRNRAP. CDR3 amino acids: CASAPGQGLTDTQYF. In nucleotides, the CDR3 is TGTGCTAGTGCCCCGGGACAGGGCCTCACAGATACGCAGTATTTT.

CDR3 sequence reads: CASSQDLGIDYGYTF. In DNA form, the CDR3 reads TGCGCCAGCAGCCAGGACCTGGGCATAGACTATGGCTACACCTTC. The rearrangement joins TRBV4-3 to TRBJ1-2; no firm D call. CDR1 and CDR2 (germline): LGHNA, YSLEER. The ends were cut back, 3 bases at V and 3 bases at J, with 14 bases in the middle. The CDR3 runs to 15 residues.

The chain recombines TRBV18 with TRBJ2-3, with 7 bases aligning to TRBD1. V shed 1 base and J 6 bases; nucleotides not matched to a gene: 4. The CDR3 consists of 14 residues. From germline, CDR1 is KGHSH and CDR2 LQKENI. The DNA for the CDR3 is TGTGCCAGCTCACCACGGACAGGCTTGGATACGCAGTATTTT. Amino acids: CASSPRTGLDTQYF.

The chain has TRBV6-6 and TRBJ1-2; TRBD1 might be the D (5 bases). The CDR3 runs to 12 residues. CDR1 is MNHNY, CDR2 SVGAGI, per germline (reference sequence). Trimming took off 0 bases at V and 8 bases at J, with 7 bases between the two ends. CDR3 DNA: TGTGCCAGCAGTTACTCAGGGGAGGGCTACACCTTC. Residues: CASSYSGEGYTF.

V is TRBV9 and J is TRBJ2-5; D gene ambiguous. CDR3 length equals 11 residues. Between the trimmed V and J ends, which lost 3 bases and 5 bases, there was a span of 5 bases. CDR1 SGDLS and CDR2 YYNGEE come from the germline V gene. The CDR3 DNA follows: TGTGCCAGCAGCGATCGGGAGACCCAGTACTTC. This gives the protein CASSDRETQYF.

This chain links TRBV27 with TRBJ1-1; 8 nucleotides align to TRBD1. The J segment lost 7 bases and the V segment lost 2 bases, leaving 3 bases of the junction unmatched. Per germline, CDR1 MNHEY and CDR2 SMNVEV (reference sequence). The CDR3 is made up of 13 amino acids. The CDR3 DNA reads TGTGCCAGCAGTTTAGCAGGGGGCATTGAAGCTTTCTTT. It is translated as CASSLAGGIEAFF.

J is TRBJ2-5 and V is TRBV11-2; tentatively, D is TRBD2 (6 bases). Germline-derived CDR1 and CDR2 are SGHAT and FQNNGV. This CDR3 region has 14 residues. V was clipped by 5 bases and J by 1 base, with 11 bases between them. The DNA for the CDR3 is TGTGCCAGCAGCCAGACTAGTGCCCAAGAGACCCAGTACTTC. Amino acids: CASSQTSAQETQYF.

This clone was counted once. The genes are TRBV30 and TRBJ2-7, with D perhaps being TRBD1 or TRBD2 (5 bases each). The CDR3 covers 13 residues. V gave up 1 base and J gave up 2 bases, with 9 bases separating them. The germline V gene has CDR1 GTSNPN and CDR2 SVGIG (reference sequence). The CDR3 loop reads CAWSAGTAYEQYF. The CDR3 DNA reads TGTGCCTGGAGTGCCGGGACGGCCTACGAGCAGTACTTC. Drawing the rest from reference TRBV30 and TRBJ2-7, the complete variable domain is SQTIHQWPATLVQPVGSPLSLECTVEGTSNPNLYWYRQAAGRGLQLLFYSVGIGQISSEVPQNLSASRPQDRQFILSSKKLLLSDSGFYLCAWSAGTAYEQYFGPGTRLTVT.

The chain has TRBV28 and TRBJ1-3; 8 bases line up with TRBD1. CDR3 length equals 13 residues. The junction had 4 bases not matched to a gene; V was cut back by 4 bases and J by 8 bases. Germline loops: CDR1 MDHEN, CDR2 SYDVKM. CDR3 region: CASSSNRGYTIYF. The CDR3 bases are TGTGCCAGCAGTTCTAACAGGGGGTACACCATATATTTT.

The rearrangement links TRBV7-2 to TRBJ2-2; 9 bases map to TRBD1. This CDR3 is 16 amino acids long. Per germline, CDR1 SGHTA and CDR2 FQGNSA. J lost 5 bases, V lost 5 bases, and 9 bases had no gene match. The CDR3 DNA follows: TGTGCCAGCAGCCGCGTGGGACAGGGTGGGACCGGGGAGCTGTTTTTT. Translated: CASSRVGQGGTGELFF.

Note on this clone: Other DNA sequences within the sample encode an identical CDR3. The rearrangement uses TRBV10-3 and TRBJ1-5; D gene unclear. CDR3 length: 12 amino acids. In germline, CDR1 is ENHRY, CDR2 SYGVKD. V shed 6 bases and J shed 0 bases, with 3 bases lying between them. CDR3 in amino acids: CAISNSNQPQHF. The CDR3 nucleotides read TGTGCCATCAGCAATAGCAATCAGCCCCAGCATTTT.

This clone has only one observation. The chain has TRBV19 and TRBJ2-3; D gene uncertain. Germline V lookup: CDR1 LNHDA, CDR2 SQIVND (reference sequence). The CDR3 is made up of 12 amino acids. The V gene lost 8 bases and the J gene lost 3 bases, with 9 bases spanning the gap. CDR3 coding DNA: TGTGCCAGTCTCGGTCAGACAGATACGCAGTATTTT. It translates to CASLGQTDTQYF.